The source of this T cell receptor (beta chain) is a study of shared clonotypes between healthy human individuals. Study results and caveats: Researchers sampled blood only, noting tissue repertoires likely differ.

Only Caucasian adults living in Nashville, Tennessee served as donors. Genomic DNA from unsorted samples was obtained from around 100 million PBMCs (per sample). Germline assignment: CDR1 SGHNT and CDR2 YYREEE (reference sequence). The CDR3 spans 18 residues. The J segment lost 6 bases and the V segment lost 2 bases, leaving 14 bases of the junction unmatched. The table came from immunoSEQ multiplex PCR; TCRdb's copy has only in-frame clones and leaves some out. This table has around 95,000 clones, around half appearing once. With regard to this clone: Its target is unknown.

The clonotype comes from a woman aged 35 to 49 in good health. Some clones in this sample may be carry-over from other donors' samples. The chain carries TRBV5-4 and TRBJ2-5; TRBD2 aligns across 12 bases. The sequencing input was PBMCs. In nucleotides, the CDR3 is TGTGCCAGCAGCTTAGGCGGCCTAGCGGGAGGGCCGGGGAAGACCCAGTACTTC. As protein: CASSLGGLAGGPGKTQYF.